This T cell receptor beta chain was identified during a study of cytomegalovirus exposure and HLA in healthy donors. Study summary: In an early release, HLA-typed donors contributed 80 million to 95 million unique TCR sequences.

A remark on this clone: Antigen specificity is unknown.

Broader study findings: Later examination showed HLA-associated TCR beta chains had greater clonal expansion than equally common others. In vitro work confirmed that a few CMV-associated chains recognize CMV antigens.

Researchers ran the PCR with 60 Vbeta and 13 Jbeta primers. Assay used: immunoSEQ multiplex PCR; TCRdb lists only in-frame clones, some missing. The table lists about 210,000 clones, with roughly 0.89% in the top ten. The source material was PBMCs. The clonotype originates from a young woman in good health and CMV-seropositive.

CDR3 amino acids: CASSQDRASGGTDTQYF. The CDR3 coding sequence is TGCGCCAGCAGCCAAGATAGGGCCAGCGGGGGCACAGATACGCAGTATTTT. The chain carries TRBV4-3 and TRBJ2-3; 7 bases line up with TRBD2. The CDR3 length is 17 residues. Trimming at V came to 0 bases and at J to 1 base, leaving 7 bases not matched to a gene. CDR1 and CDR2 (germline): LGHNA, YSLEER.